This T cell receptor beta chain derives from a study of blood T cells in healthy people across ages (dated by TCRdb to about 2015). About the study as a whole: In model experiments, template switching captured roughly one uniquely barcoded TCR beta cDNA molecule for every two T cells. To track age-related changes in TCR beta repertoire diversity, the study relied on deep sequencing normalized with unique cDNA molecular identifiers. The donors were split into four age groups: young (average about 15 years), middle-aged (roughly 40), aged (about 62) and long-lived (under 85). To avoid experimental bias, donors of different ages were spread randomly across the sequencing lanes. Two additional independent replicas of 1 million unique cDNA reads from the same blood draw were analyzed for two donors (one aged 18 to 29 and one aged 80 or older).

The library was prepared using 5' RACE. Instrument used: Illumina HiSeq 2500. A second PCR of roughly 7 to 11 cycles was run with a J-beta primer mix and a sample-barcoded 5' primer. A template-switch 5' adaptor carrying 12 random nucleotides introduced a unique molecular identifier onto each TCR beta cDNA molecule. Each sample yielded at least 3 million CDR3-containing paired-end reads. First-strand cDNA synthesis was performed from all RNA using the Mint cDNA synthesis kit, with priming by a TRBC-specific oligonucleotide. After uracil-DNA glycosylase treatment, a first 18-cycle PCR used universal primers M1SS and BC2_uni_R on all cDNA. As for how the authors treated the data: For normalization, 1 million high-quality reads, each with a distinct molecular identifier, were randomly selected from each sample. Reads with shared molecular identifiers were discarded instead of being binned into consensus sequences. MiTCR, run with a Q25 quality threshold and the strictest error-elimination algorithm, handled CDR3 identification, clonotype clustering and error correction. Lower-bound total TCR beta diversity was estimated with a nonparametric unseen species model using Euler transformation. Clones were called with MiXCR by TCRdb after fastp trimmed the public reads at Q25, and only in-frame beta chains were retained. Identical CDR3 proteins give one entry, which carries the most common genes and DNA. V and J calls and clone size were set by TCRdb, not the authors. The sample data list roughly 800,000 distinct CDR3 sequences, and roughly 60% of these were observed just once. The ten largest clones take up about 20% of the sample.

The donors were roughly 40 Caucasian individuals from Russia, aged roughly 6 to 100 years, who were systemically healthy. Approximately 9 milliliters of peripheral blood were collected from each donor into EDTA-treated Vacutainer tubes. Ficoll-Paque density-gradient centrifugation was used to isolate PBMCs, with at least 7 million per sample. Total RNA was extracted from PBMCs with Trizol reagent, with at least 5 micrograms obtained per sample. For every donor, an aliquot of PBMCs went through flow cytometry to measure the percentages of naive CD45RAhigh/CD27high T cells. With respect to this clonotype: The specificity of this receptor is unknown. Qualities for individual bases were not recorded, and no much larger clone is one base off.

Taken from cysteine to phenylalanine, the CDR3 has 14 residues. Only the CDR3 DNA stays, 42 bases, in frame from base 1. Taken from the germline V gene, the CDR1 and CDR2 loops are SGHTA and FQGNSA. The paper's findings and limits, for the study overall: A strong correlation was found between observed TCR beta diversity and the percentage of naive T cells measured by flow cytometry. The CMV infection status of donors was not known, potentially confounding age-related changes in expanded clonotypes. Observed TCR beta diversity per million T cells fell roughly linearly with age, and a significant reduction was already apparent by age roughly 40. Estimates of total diversity based on one million sequenced T cells were considered lower bounds and underestimates. The long-lived group showed more naive CD4+ T cells, fewer expanded clones and increased TCR diversity than the aged group, suggesting age selection. Since profiling was done on bulk unsorted PBMCs, naive and antigen-experienced compartments could not be conclusively compared.

The chain employs TRBV7-2 and TRBJ2-7; a weak D assignment points to TRBD2 (6 bases agree). TRBJ2-4 matches the DNA end more closely, so the J call is doubtful. The clonotype was recovered from a man aged 25 to 40 in good health. The specimen was blood. For the CDR3, the sequence is CASSSTWGDNIQYF. Read as DNA, the sequence is TGTGCCAGCAGCTCCACCTGGGGGGATAACATTCAGTACTTC.